A selection of T cell receptor beta chains follows, all from one sample in a study of identifying expanded T cells in peripheral blood. The protocol was immunoSEQ multiplex PCR, while the TCRdb copy is restricted to in-frame clones and leaves out a portion. This table has approximately 50,000 clones, approximately 86% appearing once. Sequencing used blood. The receptors here all came from a person aged 18-70 years in good health. The CDR3 runs from the conserved cysteine through the conserved F or W. The D gene is left open where the match is weak. Some rows mark clone size as missing; the rest say once, few, many or name a class of expanded clone.

CDR3 DNA: TGCGCCAGCAGCCCCGGGACCGCCGCTAACTATGGCTACACCTTC; CDR3 protein: CASSPGTAANYGYTF; J gene: TRBJ1-2; clone size: -; V gene: TRBV4-1; D gene: -
CDR3 DNA: TGTGCCAGCAGTTTTGGGACAGGGGGCACAGATACGCAGTATTTT; CDR3 protein: CASSFGTGGTDTQYF; J gene: TRBJ2-3; clone size: -; V gene: TRBV27; D gene: TRBD1
CDR3 DNA: TGTGCCAGTAGAATAGAGTTAGCGGGAGGGCAGAATGAGCAGTTCTTC; CDR3 protein: CASRIELAGGQNEQFF; J gene: TRBJ2-1; clone size: once; V gene: TRBV19; D gene: TRBD2
CDR3 DNA: TGTGCCAGCAGGCAACCACCTAGCGGGGGAATCTACAATGAGCAGTTCTTC; CDR3 protein: CASRQPPSGGIYNEQFF; J gene: TRBJ2-1; clone size: -; V gene: TRBV2; D gene: TRBD2
CDR3 DNA: TGTGCCAGCAGCTTAGCGCGAAAGTCTGAAGCTTTCTTT; CDR3 protein: CASSLARKSEAFF; J gene: TRBJ1-1; clone size: -; V gene: TRBV7-2; D gene: -
CDR3 DNA: TGTGCCAGCAATATGAGGACAGGGCGTGTTGGCTACACCTTC; CDR3 protein: CASNMRTGRVGYTF; J gene: TRBJ1-2; clone size: -; V gene: TRBV5-6; D gene: TRBD1
CDR3 DNA: TGTGCCAGCAGTTCCAGGGGTGACTTTCAGACCCAGTACTTC; CDR3 protein: CASSSRGDFQTQYF; J gene: TRBJ2-5; clone size: -; V gene: TRBV27; D gene: -
CDR3 DNA: TGTGCCAGCAGCGTTGGACAGATTTTGACTGGGGCCAACGTCCTGACTTTC; CDR3 protein: CASSVGQILTGANVLTF; J gene: TRBJ2-6; clone size: -; V gene: TRBV9; D gene: -
CDR3 DNA: TGTGCCAGCGGTCCGTCCCTCACTAGCACAGATACGCAGTATTTT; CDR3 protein: CASGPSLTSTDTQYF; J gene: TRBJ2-3; clone size: -; V gene: TRBV9; D gene: -
CDR3 DNA: TGTGCCAGTAGTTCTACTAGACTAGCGGGCCACCGTGCCGGAGAGACCCAGTACTTC; CDR3 protein: CASSSTRLAGHRAGETQYF; J gene: TRBJ2-5; clone size: -; V gene: TRBV19; D gene: TRBD2
CDR3 DNA: TGCGCCAGCAAGGATTCCCAACAGCCTAACTATGGCTACACCTTC; CDR3 protein: CASKDSQQPNYGYTF; J gene: TRBJ1-2; clone size: -; V gene: TRBV10-2; D gene: -
CDR3 DNA: TGTGCCAGCAGCGGACAGGGATACAGTGAAGCTTTCTTT; CDR3 protein: CASSGQGYSEAFF; J gene: TRBJ1-1; clone size: -; V gene: TRBV11-3; D gene: TRBD1
CDR3 DNA: TGTGCCATCAGTGAGTTACTAGCGGGCACCCCCTACGAGCAGTACTTC; CDR3 protein: CAISELLAGTPYEQYF; J gene: TRBJ2-7; clone size: -; V gene: TRBV10-3; D gene: TRBD2
CDR3 DNA: TGTGCCAGCAGCAAGGACATCTCTGGGGCCAACGTCCTGACTTTC; CDR3 protein: CASSKDISGANVLTF; J gene: TRBJ2-6; clone size: -; V gene: TRBV7-9; D gene: -
CDR3 DNA: TGTGCCAGCAGGGCAGGGGTGAACACTGAAGCTTTCTTT; CDR3 protein: CASRAGVNTEAFF; J gene: TRBJ1-1; clone size: few; V gene: TRBV2; D gene: -
CDR3 DNA: TGTGCCGAAGCAAGCACCGGGGAGCTGTTTTTT; CDR3 protein: CAEASTGELFF; J gene: TRBJ2-2; clone size: -; V gene: TRBV6-9; D gene: -
CDR3 DNA: TGTGCCAGCAGCCTCCGACAGGGCCAAGAGACCCAGTACTTC; CDR3 protein: CASSLRQGQETQYF; J gene: TRBJ2-5; clone size: few; V gene: TRBV7-7; D gene: TRBD1
CDR3 DNA: TGTGCCAGTAGTATAAGACAGAACAATGAGCAGTTCTTC; CDR3 protein: CASSIRQNNEQFF; J gene: TRBJ2-1; clone size: -; V gene: TRBV19; D gene: -
CDR3 DNA: TGTGCCAGCAGCCCCCCTTTGCTAGCGGGACGTAATGAGCAGTTCTTC; CDR3 protein: CASSPPLLAGRNEQFF; J gene: TRBJ2-1; clone size: -; V gene: TRBV7-2; D gene: TRBD2
CDR3 DNA: TGTGCCAGTCACGGACAGGGTTACACCGGGGAGCTGTTTTTT; CDR3 protein: CASHGQGYTGELFF; J gene: TRBJ2-2; clone size: many; V gene: TRBV19; D gene: TRBD1
CDR3 DNA: TGCGCCGGGGAGACAGGGCCTAGCGGGAGGGCCTATCGGGGCACAGATACGCAGTATTTT; CDR3 protein: CAGETGPSGRAYRGTDTQYF; J gene: TRBJ2-3; clone size: once; V gene: TRBV23-1; D gene: TRBD2
CDR3 DNA: TGTGCCAGCAACACACCTGGACGCGCGGGCTATGGCTACACCTTC; CDR3 protein: CASNTPGRAGYGYTF; J gene: TRBJ1-2; clone size: few; V gene: TRBV7-3; D gene: -
CDR3 DNA: TGTGCCAGCGGGTTTGCGGCAGGGGGCCATGATGAGCAGTTCTTC; CDR3 protein: CASGFAAGGHDEQFF; J gene: TRBJ2-1; clone size: -; V gene: TRBV9; D gene: TRBD1
CDR3 DNA: TGTGCCTGGAGTCGGGACTCCCAAGAGACCCAGTACTTC; CDR3 protein: CAWSRDSQETQYF; J gene: TRBJ2-5; clone size: -; V gene: TRBV30; D gene: -
CDR3 DNA: TGTGCCAGCTCAAGTCGGGCGGGCTCCTATAATTCACCCCTCCACTTT; CDR3 protein: CASSSRAGSYNSPLHF; J gene: TRBJ1-6; clone size: -; V gene: TRBV18; D gene: -
CDR3 DNA: TGTGCCAGTAGAGTCAGCTCCTATAATTCACCCCTCCACTTT; CDR3 protein: CASRVSSYNSPLHF; J gene: TRBJ1-6; clone size: -; V gene: TRBV19; D gene: -
CDR3 DNA: TGTGCCAGTAGTATAGATCCCCCCAGGGGTAGCAATCAGCCCCAGCATTTT; CDR3 protein: CASSIDPPRGSNQPQHF; J gene: TRBJ1-5; clone size: -; V gene: TRBV19; D gene: -
CDR3 DNA: TGTGCCAGCAGCTTAGAGGGACAGGGGAGTGATACCTTC; CDR3 protein: CASSLEGQGSDTF; J gene: TRBJ1-2; clone size: medium-sized; V gene: TRBV7-8; D gene: TRBD1
CDR3 DNA: TGTGCTAGTGGTTTTTCAGGGGGCGTGACAAATCAGCCCCAGCATTTT; CDR3 protein: CASGFSGGVTNQPQHF; J gene: TRBJ1-5; clone size: -; V gene: TRBV12-5; D gene: TRBD1
CDR3 DNA: TGTGCCTGGAGCAGATACACGGGACAGGGTAGTTCCTATAATTCACCCCTCCACTTT; CDR3 protein: CAWSRYTGQGSSYNSPLHF; J gene: TRBJ1-6; clone size: -; V gene: TRBV30; D gene: TRBD1
CDR3 DNA: TGCGCCAGCAGCTTGGAGGGGGCAGGAGAGACCCAGTACTTC; CDR3 protein: CASSLEGAGETQYF; J gene: TRBJ2-5; clone size: -; V gene: TRBV5-1; D gene: TRBD1
CDR3 DNA: TGCGCCAGCAGCCAAGAAGCCCGCCAAGAGACCCAGTACTTC; CDR3 protein: CASSQEARQETQYF; J gene: TRBJ2-5; clone size: -; V gene: TRBV4-1; D gene: -
CDR3 DNA: TGTGCCAGTAGTATAGGGGAGGGCTACGAGCAGTACTTC; CDR3 protein: CASSIGEGYEQYF; J gene: TRBJ2-7; clone size: -; V gene: TRBV19; D gene: TRBD2